This TCR beta chain was captured in a study of blood T cell repertoires in COVID-19 (dated by TCRdb to the early 2020s). As for the study more broadly: Samples from collaborators originated in the United States, Italy and Spain and spanned both the acute and convalescent phases of COVID-19. The material from the prospective study consisted of cDNA or gDNA derived from T cells, B-cell-depleted T cells, or PBMCs. Deeply sampled blood TCRbeta repertoires from subjects exposed to, actively infected with, or recovered from COVID-19 were included in the dataset. The repertoires were released in a freely available public database intended as a resource for research on the immune response to SARS-CoV-2. Samples were obtained from the ongoing ImmuneRACE study (first 160 participants) and from 1,200 or so subjects provided by 6 global collaborators. Sample metadata almost always included a de-identified subject ID, COVID-19 status, age in years and sex. Where available, HLA class I and class II types were taken from metadata supplied by the sample provider and were not determined by assay-based typing. Here is what the overall study found, with its caveats: The quantity of clinical and demographic metadata differed by source and by participant and was supplied without curation.

Of note for this clone: It lacks a known antigen. Base qualities are not recorded, but no much larger clone differs from it by a single base.

Deletion took 4 bases off V and 5 bases off J, with a span of 20 bases between the germline ends. In the germline V gene (reference sequence), CDR1 corresponds to MNHEY and CDR2 to SMNVEV. The CDR3 goes from the cysteine to the phenylalanine over 16 residues. The DNA shown is the 48-base CDR3, in frame from base 1. The immunoSEQ Assay, a bias-controlled multiplex PCR, was used to amplify TCRbeta CDR3 regions from genomic DNA. The original pipeline was this. The number of nucleated cells in each sample was estimated from the amplification of reference gene primers within the assay. To quantify the absolute abundance of each unique TCRbeta CDR3 rearrangement, sequence reads were collapsed and filtered. For each sample, productive Simpson clonality was calculated as the square root of Simpson's diversity index over productive rearrangements. Sourced from immuneACCESS, this table was stored by TCRdb with only in-frame sequences that have V and J called. A share of the clones is absent; for the studies checked, an unresolved V gene accounts for under half, and the remainder has no known explanation. D and trimming were read from the DNA, whereas the V and J calls and clone size are those reported in that table. This sample gives about 130,000 clones in total; roughly four fifths of them show up just once. The top ten constitute about 12% of the sample.

Whole blood was collected in K2EDTA tubes by collaborating institutions according to the institutions' own protocols. For TCRbeta analysis, collaborators shipped samples in one of three forms: frozen whole blood, isolated PBMCs, or DNA extracted from either of those sample types. The rearrangement joined TRBV27 to TRBJ1-2, with a weak D call of TRBD1 (6 bases match). The TCR was taken from a woman in her fifties or sixties with acute or convalescent COVID-19. Sequenced material: peripheral blood. The CDR3 here reads CASSSNVHRDLYGYTF. The sequenced DNA: TGTGCCAGCAGTTCCAACGTACACAGGGATCTTTATGGCTACACCTTC.